The sequence of this TCR beta chain was determined in a study of blood T cell repertoires in COVID-19 (dated by TCRdb to 2019 to 2021). Regarding the study in general: Samples from collaborators originated in the United States, Italy and Spain and spanned both the acute and convalescent phases of COVID-19. The dataset comprised deeply sampled blood TCRbeta repertoires from subjects exposed to, actively infected with, or recovered from COVID-19. The prospective study material was composed of cDNA or gDNA derived from T cells, B-cell-depleted T cells, or PBMCs. A freely available public database, intended as a resource for researchers studying the immune response to SARS-CoV-2, is where the repertoires were released. The samples were drawn from the first 160 participants of the ongoing ImmuneRACE study and from about 1,200 subjects provided by 6 global collaborators. Where available, HLA class I and class II types were taken from metadata supplied by the sample provider and were not determined by assay-based typing. Nearly every sample came with metadata listing a de-identified subject ID, COVID-19 status, age in years and sex. Broad study findings and their caveats: How much clinical and demographic metadata was included differed by source and by participant, and the metadata was provided uncurated.

A remark on this clone: The target of this receptor is not known. The input lacks base qualities; no much larger clone sits a single base away. The sample holds other DNA sequences that translate to the same CDR3.

TCRbeta CDR3 regions were amplified from genomic DNA by means of the immunoSEQ Assay, a bias-controlled multiplex PCR. The authors' analysis ran thus. Within the assay, amplification of reference gene primers was used to estimate how many nucleated cells each sample contained. To quantify the absolute abundance of each unique TCRbeta CDR3 rearrangement, sequence reads were collapsed and filtered. For each sample, productive Simpson clonality was calculated by taking the square root of Simpson's diversity index across productive rearrangements. TCRdb retrieved this table from immuneACCESS and kept in-frame rearrangements only. Not all clones are present; in checked studies, unresolved V genes account for under half, and no reason is known for the remainder. V, J and clone size are those of that table, while D and trimming were read from the DNA. This sample is represented by 390,000 or so clones; approximately 90% of them were singletons. The ten largest clonotypes hold under 1.5% of the sample.

The collaborating institutions used their own protocols to collect whole blood in K2EDTA tubes. For TCRbeta analysis, collaborators shipped samples as frozen whole blood, isolated PBMCs, or DNA extracted from either of those sample types. There are 15 amino acids in the CDR3, from cysteine to phenylalanine inclusive. Just the 45-base CDR3 DNA is kept, in frame starting at base 1. V and J lose 3 bases and 3 bases, and a span of 15 bases separates them. The germline V gene encodes CDR1 MNHNS and CDR2 SASEGT. The chain was built from TRBV6-1 and TRBJ2-7; 6 matching bases give a weak D call of TRBD2. The source is a woman in her twenties or thirties with active or convalescent COVID-19. Sequenced material: peripheral blood. The CDR3 here reads CASSDGTSGNYEQYF. The nucleotide sequence reads as follows: TGTGCCAGCAGTGACGGGACTTCTGGAAACTACGAGCAGTACTTC.